These 21 T cell receptor beta chains originate from one sample sequenced in a study of T cell responses to AZD1222 COVID-19 vaccine. Sequenced by immunoSEQ multiplex PCR; TCRdb stores in-frame clones only, minus some. The repertoire shows some 150,000 clones; the top ten hold about 2.2%. Sequencing was performed on peripheral blood. The receptors were gathered from an adult in good health.

This sequence joins TRBV19 and TRBJ1-5; D unresolved. V dropped 5 bases and J dropped 1 base, with 9 bases sitting between them. The CDR3 is made up of 14 amino acids. In germline, CDR1 is LNHDA, CDR2 SQIVND (reference sequence). As DNA, the CDR3 is TGTGCCAGTAGTTTGTGGGGAAGCAATCAGCCCCAGCATTTT. This codes for CASSLWGSNQPQHF.

With respect to this clone: This CDR3 is also generated by other DNA sequences in the sample. V gene TRBV5-1 combines with J gene TRBJ2-7; TRBD2 matches 7 bases. The CDR3 is 13 residues long. Germline lookup yields CDR1 SGHRS and CDR2 YFSETQ. V shed 0 bases and J 5 bases; nucleotides not matched to a gene: 2. The CDR3 bases are TGCGCCAGCAGCTTGGTAGGGAGGGACGAGCAGTACTTC. It is translated as CASSLVGRDEQYF.

The CDR3 region has the DNA TGCGCCAGCAGTGAGGAGAGTAGCGGGGGGGCCCGAACCGGGGAGCTGTTTTTT. Protein product: CASSEESSGGARTGELFF. The chain is built from TRBV10-2 and TRBJ2-2; 11 nucleotides agree with TRBD2. V lost 2 bases to trimming and J lost 5 bases; unmatched junction nucleotides: 10. The CDR3 loop spans 18 amino acids. CDR1 WSHSY and CDR2 SAAADI come from the germline V gene.

J is TRBJ1-1 and V is TRBV5-1; 8 bases are a match to TRBD1. CDR3 size: 16 residues. Germline V gene lookup returns CDR1 SGHRS and CDR2 YFSETQ. Unmatched junction bases numbered 5, after V lost 0 bases and J lost 1 base. The CDR3 here is CASSLAGQGRNTEAFF. In nucleotides, the CDR3 is TGCGCCAGCAGCTTGGCAGGACAGGGAAGGAACACTGAAGCTTTCTTT.

The V call is TRBV19, the J call TRBJ1-1; no reliable D call. The V and J ends lost 7 bases and 4 bases respectively, with 19 bases between them. CDR1 LNHDA and CDR2 SQIVND come from the germline V gene (reference sequence). The CDR3 has 15 amino acids. CDR3 coding DNA: TGTGCCAGTACCACGGACCCCATCGGGGTCACTGAAGCTTTCTTT. Translated: CASTTDPIGVTEAFF.

The chain links TRBV10-1 to TRBJ2-5; TRBD2 is a possible D gene (6 bases). The CDR3 spans 18 residues. The V gene lost 5 bases and the J gene lost 1 base, with 23 bases spanning the gap. The germline gives CDR1 WNHNN, CDR2 SYGVQD (reference sequence). The CDR3 loop reads CASSHAGYSGPPQETQYF. In DNA form, the CDR3 reads TGCGCCAGCAGTCACGCGGGGTATAGCGGCCCCCCCCAAGAGACCCAGTACTTC.

V usage is TRBV7-9 and J usage is TRBJ2-6, with D possibly being TRBD1 (6 bases). Germline CDR1 SEHNR, CDR2 FQNEAQ (reference sequence). The V gene lost 5 bases and the J gene lost 4 bases, with 15 bases spanning the gap. CDR3 size: 16 residues. For the CDR3, the DNA is TGTGCCAGCAGCCCCGGGACATTCGCGGGGGCCAACGTCCTGACTTTC. Translated: CASSPGTFAGANVLTF.

J is TRBJ1-2 and V is TRBV27; TRBD1 agrees at 9 bases. The trim removed 4 bases at V and 7 bases at J, leaving 10 bases unmatched. The CDR3 is 15 amino acids. Germline V gives CDR1 MNHEY, CDR2 SMNVEV (reference sequence). DNA of the CDR3: TGTGCCAGCAGTTCCACAGACAGGGGGTTCCGTGGCTACACCTTC. Amino acid sequence: CASSSTDRGFRGYTF.

Of note for this clone: The same CDR3 is also encoded by other DNA sequences in this sample. The rearrangement links TRBV19 to TRBJ1-5; no firm D call. There are 13 residues in the CDR3. Trimming stripped 4 bases from V and 3 bases from J, with 7 bases between. CDR1 LNHDA and CDR2 SQIVND come from the germline V gene (reference sequence). CDR3 coding DNA: TGTGCCAGTAGTACAGGTTACAATCAGCCCCAGCATTTT. Amino acids: CASSTGYNQPQHF.

This chain uses TRBV3-1 (or the pseudogene TRBV3-2) with TRBJ2-6; 9 bases map to TRBD1. Trimming at V came to 1 base and at J to 0 bases, leaving 7 bases not matched to a gene. CDR3 length equals 19 residues. Germline-derived CDR1 and CDR2 are LGHDT and YNNKEL (reference sequence). The CDR3 loop reads CASSQVVTGGASGANVLTF. The CDR3 coding sequence is TGTGCCAGCAGCCAAGTCGTGACAGGGGGGGCCTCTGGGGCCAACGTCCTGACTTTC.

The CDR3 DNA reads as TGTGCCAGCAGGCACAGGGATAACTATGGCTACACCTTC. It yields the protein CASRHRDNYGYTF. The chain couples TRBV9 to TRBJ1-2; weak D call: TRBD1 (6 bases). There are 13 residues in the CDR3. Trimming cost V 5 bases and J 1 base, with 9 bases left between them. The germline V gene encodes CDR1 SGDLS and CDR2 YYNGEE.

CDR3 coding DNA: TGTGCCAGCAGCCCAGCGGGCGGGGATTACAATGAGCAGTTCTTC. Protein: CASSPAGGDYNEQFF. This rearrangement joins TRBV7-6 to TRBJ2-1; a weak D match, TRBD2 (6 bases). V was clipped by 5 bases and J by 4 bases, with 15 bases between them. Germline lookup yields CDR1 SGHVS and CDR2 FNYEAQ. The CDR3 loop spans 15 amino acids.

The CDR3 bases are TGTGCCAGTAGTACCCCGCTGGAAAGTAATGGCTACACCTTC. Protein: CASSTPLESNGYTF. The chain uses TRBV19 and TRBJ1-2, with unresolved D. Germline CDR1 is LNHDA and CDR2 is SQIVND (reference sequence). This CDR3 region has 14 residues. V was clipped by 4 bases and J by 6 bases, with 15 bases between them.

The chain has TRBV7-3 and TRBJ2-2; 7 bases are a match to TRBD1. This CDR3 spans 15 amino acids. Trimming removed 4 bases from V and 8 bases from J; junction bases left unmatched: 10. Germline V gives CDR1 SGHTA, CDR2 FQGTGA. CDR3 loop: CASSYTTGFRGELFF. The CDR3 region has the DNA TGTGCCAGCAGCTATACGACAGGGTTCAGGGGGGAGCTGTTTTTT.

The chain is built from TRBV27 and TRBJ1-1, with D unclear. Germline CDR1 and CDR2: MNHEY and SMNVEV (reference sequence). The ends were cut back, 6 bases at V and 2 bases at J, with 10 bases in the middle. The CDR3 is 13 amino acids. The chain's CDR3 is CASRMTGNTEAFF. DNA of the CDR3: TGTGCCAGCAGAATGACGGGTAACACTGAAGCTTTCTTT.

The chain employs TRBV5-1 and TRBJ2-1; 7 bases map to TRBD1. The V gene end was trimmed by 4 bases and the J gene end by 0 bases; junction bases not matched to a gene: 4. Germline-derived CDR1 and CDR2 are SGHRS and YFSETQ. The CDR3 sequence is 15 residues long. DNA of the CDR3: TGCGCCAGCAGCCGAGGGGACAGCTCCTACAATGAGCAGTTCTTC. Translation gives CASSRGDSSYNEQFF.

The chain couples TRBV6-1 to TRBJ2-2; D is unclear. Germline-derived CDR1 and CDR2 are MNHNS and SASEGT. V lost 1 base, J lost 5 bases, and 8 bases lay in between. This CDR3 spans 14 amino acids. The CDR3 DNA sequence: TGTGCCAGCAGTGAAGGGCAAGGAACCGGGGAGCTGTTTTTT. Translating gives CASSEGQGTGELFF.

The chain joins TRBV19 to TRBJ1-2; D remains ambiguous. The CDR3 covers 13 residues. Trimming pared 0 bases from V and 8 bases from J, leaving 10 bases between. Germline values: CDR1 LNHDA, CDR2 SQIVND (reference sequence). The DNA of the CDR3 is TGTGCCAGTAGTATAGATTGGCCGGGAGGCTACACCTTC. This translates into CASSIDWPGGYTF.

The chain combines TRBV5-6 with TRBJ1-2; tentatively, D is TRBD1 (6 bases). From germline, CDR1 is SGHDT and CDR2 YYEEEE. The CDR3 totals 15 residues. Trimming took off 3 bases at V and 1 base at J, with 13 bases between the two ends. The CDR3 sequence: CASSSLRTVNYGYTF. CDR3 bases: TGTGCCAGCAGCTCGCTAAGGACAGTTAACTATGGCTACACCTTC.

V is TRBV20-1 and J is TRBJ1-3; 7 bases map to TRBD1. The germline V gene encodes CDR1 DFQATT and CDR2 SNEGSKA (reference sequence). V gave up 3 bases and J gave up 6 bases; unmatched junction bases: 8. The CDR3 length is 14 residues. CDR3 protein: CSASQPGGSNTIYF. CDR3 nucleotide sequence: TGCAGTGCTAGTCAACCAGGGGGATCAAACACCATATATTTT.

This chain joins TRBV19 and TRBJ1-6; 7 nucleotides match TRBD1. Trimming cost V 6 bases and J 7 bases; bases outside gene matches: 9. This CDR3 region has 15 residues. Germline CDR1 and CDR2: LNHDA and SQIVND (reference sequence). CDR3 amino acids: CASRTTGDENSPLHF. As DNA, the CDR3 is TGTGCCAGTAGAACCACAGGGGACGAAAATTCACCCCTCCACTTT.